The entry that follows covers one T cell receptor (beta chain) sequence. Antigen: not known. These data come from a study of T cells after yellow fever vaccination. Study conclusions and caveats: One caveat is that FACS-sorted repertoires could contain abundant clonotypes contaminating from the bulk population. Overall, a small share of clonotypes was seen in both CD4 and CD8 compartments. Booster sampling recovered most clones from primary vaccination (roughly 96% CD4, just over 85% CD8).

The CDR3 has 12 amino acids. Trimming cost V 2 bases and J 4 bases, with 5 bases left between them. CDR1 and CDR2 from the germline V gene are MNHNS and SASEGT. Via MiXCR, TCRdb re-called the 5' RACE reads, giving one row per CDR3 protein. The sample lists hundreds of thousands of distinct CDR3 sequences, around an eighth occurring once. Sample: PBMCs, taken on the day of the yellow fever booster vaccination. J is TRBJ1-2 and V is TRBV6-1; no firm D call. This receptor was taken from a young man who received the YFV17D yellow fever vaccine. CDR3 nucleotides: TGTGCCAGCAGTGAACAGGCCTATGGCTACACCTTC. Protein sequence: CASSEQAYGYTF.